There are a few counts of the clone carrying this T cell receptor beta chain. No antigen is known for it. Trimming took 3 bases from V and 0 from J; bases not matched to a gene: 6. The CDR3 is 16 amino acids. Germline CDR1 is KGHDR and CDR2 is SFDVKD. These data come from a study of tumor-infiltrating lymphocytes in primary liver carcinoma. Study-wide results and caveats: The top-250-clone fraction was significantly higher in tumors than in blood (p = 0.039).

Constant-region priming of roughly 500 ng total RNA yielded TCR beta cDNA. It was through three nested multiplex PCR rounds of slightly modified ARM-PCR that TCR beta libraries arose. The first two PCR rounds, approximately 10 cycles each, used TRBV1-TRBV30 forward primers and a C-beta reverse primer. Using its own MiXCR run on the multiplex PCR reads, TCRdb lists one record per CDR3 protein. The sample contains 95,000 to 150,000 distinct CDR3 sequences, 55% to 65% of which appear only once. Unsorted bulk tissue of about 20-31 mg yielded co-extracted RNA and DNA. Five separate regions per tumor were sampled.

Source material: liver tumor tissue from sampling region 1. Subset: tumor region T1, superior pole. The chain carries TRBV24-1 and TRBJ2-7, with 8 positions matching TRBD1. This clonotype was obtained from an older woman with primary liver carcinoma and hepatitis B virus infection. CDR3 protein: CATSDPRGPNSYEQYF. The CDR3 coding sequence is TGTGCCACCAGTGATCCCAGGGGGCCCAACTCCTACGAGCAGTACTTC.